What follows are 16 T cell receptor beta chains derived from one specimen sequenced in a study of vaccination effects on CD4 cells after COVID-19. CD4+ T cells specific for antigen were expanded with viral peptide pools by the ViraFEST assay before sequencing. Upon completion of around ten days in culture, CD4+ T cells were isolated. In the vaccine recipients, nucleocapsid antibodies were negative and there was no prior SARS-CoV-2 infection. Their antigen targets remain unknown. Profiled with immunoSEQ multiplex PCR; TCRdb holds only in-frame clones, not every one. The repertoire holds tens of thousands of clones, approximately 70% seen once, with about 26% in the top ten. Sequences were derived from CD4+ T cells from PBMCs cultured with HCoV-OC43 spike peptides, sampled before COVID-19 vaccination. The subset: HCoV-OC43 spike overlapping peptide pool stimulation. These TCRs come from a human donor who received a COVID-19 vaccine.

This clone was seen only once. This chain uses TRBV7-8 with TRBJ1-5, with a possible D match to TRBD1 (5 bases). Germline CDR1 is SGHVS and CDR2 is FQNEAQ. The ends were cut back, 5 bases at V and 9 bases at J, with 23 bases in the middle. The CDR3 runs to 16 residues. The CDR3, as DNA: TGTGCCAGCAGCCCCTCGCGGGGGGAGCCGGGTTGGCCCCAGCATTTT. Translating gives CASSPSRGEPGWPQHF.

V gene TRBV2 combines with J gene TRBJ1-4; D perhaps matches TRBD1 (6 bases). Germline V gives CDR1 SNHLY, CDR2 FYNNEI. Trimming removed 1 base from V and 6 bases from J, with 12 bases in between. CDR3 size: 15 residues. CDR3 in DNA: TGTGCCAGCAGTGAAGTGGGGGCGTGGGATGAAAAACTGTTTTTT. The encoded protein is CASSEVGAWDEKLFF.

V and J are TRBV19 and TRBJ1-1; 8 positions agree with TRBD1. With 5 bases clipped from V and 5 bases from J, the junction kept 4 bases outside the gene matches. CDR3 length equals 13 residues. Germline-derived CDR1 and CDR2 are LNHDA and SQIVND (reference sequence). This CDR3 reads CASSSQGETEAFF. In DNA form, the CDR3 reads TGTGCCAGTAGTTCACAGGGGGAGACTGAAGCTTTCTTT.

This rearrangement joins TRBV5-1 to TRBJ2-3, with TRBD2 matching 8 bases. Losses at the gene ends were 6 bases for V and 0 bases for J; bases not matched to a gene: 3. The germline V gene has CDR1 SGHRS and CDR2 YFSETQ. This CDR3 contains 14 residues. The CDR3 here is CASTTSGSTDTQYF. CDR3 sequence (DNA): TGCGCCAGCACTACTAGCGGAAGCACAGATACGCAGTATTTT.

The V call is TRBV6-6, the J call TRBJ2-7, with unresolved D. Germline CDR1 MNHNY, CDR2 SVGAGI (reference sequence). Trimming took off 4 bases at V and 3 bases at J, with 4 bases between the two ends. This CDR3 contains 11 residues. The CDR3, as DNA: TGTGCCAGCAGTTCCTACTACGAGCAGTACTTC. Residues: CASSSYYEQYF.

CDR3 nucleotide sequence: TGCAGCGTGAGGACAGGGGGGAACACCATATATTTT. It is translated as CSVRTGGNTIYF. The J gene is TRBJ1-3, the V gene TRBV29-1; 10 nucleotides align to TRBD1. Germline V CDR1 and CDR2: SQVTM, ANQGSEA. The CDR3 is 12 amino acids. V dropped 6 bases and J dropped 7; count of bases not matched to a gene: 3.

The J gene is TRBJ2-5, the V gene TRBV4-1; D is possibly TRBD2 (6 bases). This CDR3 region has 15 residues. V lost 2 bases, J lost 5 bases, and 15 bases lay in between. Germline V CDR1 and CDR2: MGHRA, YSYEKL. The CDR3 sequence: CASSQSGTGGETQYF. Here the CDR3 DNA reads TGCGCCAGCAGCCAATCCGGGACTGGGGGGGAGACCCAGTACTTC.

The chain links TRBV28 to TRBJ2-1; 8 positions agree with TRBD1. With 6 bases clipped from V and 7 bases from J, the junction kept 14 bases outside the gene matches. The germline V gene has CDR1 MDHEN and CDR2 SYDVKM. This CDR3 is 16 amino acids long. CDR3 residues: CASRIMADRVRNEQFF. The CDR3 region has the DNA TGTGCCAGCAGGATAATGGCGGACAGGGTGCGTAATGAGCAGTTCTTC.

Here the CDR3 DNA reads TGTGCCAGCAGTGGAATGGGACAGGCCAGGGACATTCAGTACTTC. This encodes CASSGMGQARDIQYF. The V call is TRBV27, the J call TRBJ2-4, with 8 bases that match TRBD1. With V trimmed by 5 bases and J by 8 bases, 11 bases remained unmatched. The CDR3 sequence is 15 residues long. Germline assignment: CDR1 MNHEY and CDR2 SMNVEV (reference sequence).

The V gene is TRBV3-1 (or the pseudogene TRBV3-2), the J gene TRBJ1-1; 8 nucleotides align to TRBD1. V lost 5 bases and J lost 2; bases outside the gene matches: 13. Germline V gene data show CDR1 as LGHDT and CDR2 as YNNKEL (reference sequence). This CDR3 region has 17 residues. The CDR3, as DNA: TGTGCCAGCAGCGTGCGGACAGGGAGGGACTTAAACACTGAAGCTTTCTTT. Translation gives CASSVRTGRDLNTEAFF.

The chain couples TRBV7-9 to TRBJ2-1, with TRBD2 matching 12 bases. Germline V CDR1 and CDR2: SEHNR, FQNEAQ (reference sequence). The CDR3 contains 16 residues. After removal of 5 bases from V and 5 bases from J, the junction contained 7 bases not matched to a gene. The CDR3, as DNA: TGTGCCAGCAGCGCGCTAGCGGGAGGGGGTAACAATGAGCAGTTCTTC. Its translation: CASSALAGGGNNEQFF.

This clone is medium-sized in the sample. One end of the junction is discordant with germline, which a read error may explain. The CDR3, as DNA: TGCGCCAGCAGCCAATTGACAGGTAGCTCCTATAATTCACCCCTCCACTTT. Protein sequence: CASSQLTGSSYNSPLHF. This rearrangement joins TRBV23-1 to TRBJ1-6; D perhaps matches TRBD1 (6 bases). TRBV23-1 is an open reading frame, and its role is uncertain. The length of the CDR3 is 17 residues.

A few counts support this clone. V gene TRBV27 combines with J gene TRBJ2-7; a weak D match, TRBD2 (6 bases). The CDR3 has 14 residues. V lost 2 bases and J 2 bases, leaving 10 bases between the germline ends. The germline gives CDR1 MNHEY, CDR2 SMNVEV (reference sequence). CDR3 amino acids: CASSLGRGPYEQYF. The DNA of the CDR3 is TGTGCCAGCAGTTTAGGGCGGGGACCCTACGAGCAGTACTTC.

CDR3 loop: CASRRQGRAFF. The CDR3 DNA sequence: TGTGCCAGCAGACGACAGGGCAGAGCTTTCTTT. This rearrangement joins TRBV6-5 to TRBJ1-1; the match to TRBD1 covers 7 bases. Germline CDR1 reads MNHEY; CDR2 reads SVGAGI. V gave up 6 bases and J gave up 10 bases; unmatched junction bases: 5. This CDR3 has 11 residues.

The CDR3 sequence is CASSQGLIAGGRETQYF. The CDR3 region has the DNA TGCGCCAGCAGCCAAGGACTCATAGCGGGGGGACGAGAGACCCAGTACTTC. V and J are TRBV4-3 and TRBJ2-5, with 10 bases lining up with TRBD2. Germline CDR1 is LGHNA and CDR2 is YSLEER. Unmatched junction bases numbered 9, after V lost 1 base and J lost 4 bases. The CDR3 loop spans 17 amino acids.

The chain uses TRBV30 and TRBJ1-1; 9 bases fit TRBD1. This CDR3 has 12 residues. J lost 10 bases, V lost 0 bases, and 3 bases had no gene match. The germline V gene has CDR1 GTSNPN and CDR2 SVGIG (reference sequence). CDR3 sequence: CAWSVGTGRAFF. Here the CDR3 DNA reads TGTGCCTGGAGTGTGGGGACAGGGAGAGCTTTCTTT.